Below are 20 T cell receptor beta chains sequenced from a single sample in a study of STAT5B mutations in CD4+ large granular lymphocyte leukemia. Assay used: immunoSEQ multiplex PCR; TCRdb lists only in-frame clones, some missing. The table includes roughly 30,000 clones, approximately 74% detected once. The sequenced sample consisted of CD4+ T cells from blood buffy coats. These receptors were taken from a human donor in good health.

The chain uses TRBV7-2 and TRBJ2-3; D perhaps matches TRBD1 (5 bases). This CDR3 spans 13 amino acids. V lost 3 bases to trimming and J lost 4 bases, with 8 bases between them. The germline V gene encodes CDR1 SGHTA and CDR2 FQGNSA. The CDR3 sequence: CASSLQGSDTQYF. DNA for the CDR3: TGTGCCAGCAGCTTGCAGGGATCAGATACGCAGTATTTT.

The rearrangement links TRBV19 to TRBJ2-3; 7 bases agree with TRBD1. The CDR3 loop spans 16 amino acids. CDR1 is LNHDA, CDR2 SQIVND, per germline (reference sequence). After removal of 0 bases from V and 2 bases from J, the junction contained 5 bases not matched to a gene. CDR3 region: CASSIEEGAPTDTQYF. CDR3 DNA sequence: TGTGCCAGTAGTATAGAAGAGGGGGCGCCCACAGATACGCAGTATTTT.

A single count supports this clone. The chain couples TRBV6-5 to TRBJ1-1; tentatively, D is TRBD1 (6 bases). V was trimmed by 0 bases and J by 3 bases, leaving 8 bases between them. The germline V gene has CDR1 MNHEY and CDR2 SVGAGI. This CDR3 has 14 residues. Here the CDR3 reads CASSYSGQHTEAFF. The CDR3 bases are TGTGCCAGCAGTTACTCTGGACAGCACACTGAAGCTTTCTTT.

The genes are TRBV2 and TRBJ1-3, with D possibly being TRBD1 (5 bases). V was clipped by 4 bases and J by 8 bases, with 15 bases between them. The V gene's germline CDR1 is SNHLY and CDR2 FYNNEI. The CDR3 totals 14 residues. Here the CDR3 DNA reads TGTGCCAGCAGTGTGACGCAGGGTCGGGACACCATATATTTT. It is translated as CASSVTQGRDTIYF.

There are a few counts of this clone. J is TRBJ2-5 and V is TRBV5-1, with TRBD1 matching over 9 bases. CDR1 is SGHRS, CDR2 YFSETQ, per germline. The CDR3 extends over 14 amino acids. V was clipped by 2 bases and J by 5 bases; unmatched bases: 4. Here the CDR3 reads CASSLQGAGETQYF. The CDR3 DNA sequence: TGCGCCAGCAGCTTACAGGGGGCAGGGGAGACCCAGTACTTC.

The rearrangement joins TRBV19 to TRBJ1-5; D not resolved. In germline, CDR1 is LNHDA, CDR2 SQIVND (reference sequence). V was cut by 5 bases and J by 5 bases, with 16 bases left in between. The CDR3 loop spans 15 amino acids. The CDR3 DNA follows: TGTGCCAGTAGTTCTAGTTCGGGCCCCGATCAGCCCCAGCATTTT. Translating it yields CASSSSSGPDQPQHF. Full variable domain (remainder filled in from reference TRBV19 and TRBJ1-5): DGGITQSPKYLFRKEGQNVTLSCEQNLNHDAMYWYRQDPGQGLRLIYYSQIVNDFQKGDIAEGYSVSREKKESFPLTVTSAQKNPTAFYLCASSSSSGPDQPQHFGDGTRLSIL.

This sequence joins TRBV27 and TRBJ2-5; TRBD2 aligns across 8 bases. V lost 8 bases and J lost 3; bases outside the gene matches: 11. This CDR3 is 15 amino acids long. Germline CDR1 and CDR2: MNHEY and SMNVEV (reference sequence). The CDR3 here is CASWTGGLLKETQYF. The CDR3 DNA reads TGTGCCAGCTGGACGGGGGGGCTACTAAAAGAGACCCAGTACTTC.

CDR3 DNA: TGTGCCAGCAGTGACCGTACCGGGACAGATAATTCACCCCTCCACTTT. Protein sequence: CASSDRTGTDNSPLHF. The J gene is TRBJ1-6, the V gene TRBV25-1; 7 nucleotides match TRBD1. Germline CDR1 is MGHDK and CDR2 is SYGVNS. This CDR3 has 16 residues. V lost 3 bases and J lost 5; bases outside the gene matches: 7.

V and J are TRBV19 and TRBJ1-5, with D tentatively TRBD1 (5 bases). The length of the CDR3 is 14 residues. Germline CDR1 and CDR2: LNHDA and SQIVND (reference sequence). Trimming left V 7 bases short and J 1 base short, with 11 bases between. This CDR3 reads CASTPGRSNQPQHF. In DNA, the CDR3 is TGTGCCAGTACCCCAGGGAGAAGCAATCAGCCCCAGCATTTT.

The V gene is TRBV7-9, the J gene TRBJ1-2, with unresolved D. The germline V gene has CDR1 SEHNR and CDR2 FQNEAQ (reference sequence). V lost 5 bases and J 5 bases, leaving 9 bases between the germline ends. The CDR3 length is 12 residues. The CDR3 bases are TGTGCCAGCAGCACCCAAGGGTATGGCTACACCTTC. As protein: CASSTQGYGYTF.

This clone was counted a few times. CDR3 amino acids: CASSQDARYSNQPQHF. The CDR3 region has the DNA TGCGCCAGCAGCCAAGATGCCAGATACAGCAATCAGCCCCAGCATTTT. The chain joins TRBV4-1 to TRBJ1-5; no clear D. Germline CDR1 and CDR2: MGHRA and YSYEKL. The CDR3 loop spans 16 amino acids. V lost 0 bases and J 1 base, leaving 10 bases between the germline ends.

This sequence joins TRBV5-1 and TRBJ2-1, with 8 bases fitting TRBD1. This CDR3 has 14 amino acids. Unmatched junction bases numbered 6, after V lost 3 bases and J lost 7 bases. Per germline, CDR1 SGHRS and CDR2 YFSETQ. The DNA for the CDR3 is TGCGCCAGCAGCTACGGACAGGGTGGAAATGAGCAGTTCTTC. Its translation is CASSYGQGGNEQFF.

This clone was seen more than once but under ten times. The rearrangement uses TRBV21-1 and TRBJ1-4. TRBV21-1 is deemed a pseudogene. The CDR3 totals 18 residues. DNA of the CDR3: TGTGCCAGCAGCGAAGCCCCGGGGACCGAGGCAACTAATGAAAAACTGTTTTTT. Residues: CASSEAPGTEATNEKLFF.

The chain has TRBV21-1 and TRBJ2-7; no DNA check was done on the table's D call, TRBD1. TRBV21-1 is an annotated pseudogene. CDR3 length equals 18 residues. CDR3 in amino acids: CASRLLRPGHQSSYEQYF. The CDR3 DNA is TGTGCCAGCCGACTTCTGCGTCCGGGACATCAGAGCTCCTACGAGCAGTACTTC.

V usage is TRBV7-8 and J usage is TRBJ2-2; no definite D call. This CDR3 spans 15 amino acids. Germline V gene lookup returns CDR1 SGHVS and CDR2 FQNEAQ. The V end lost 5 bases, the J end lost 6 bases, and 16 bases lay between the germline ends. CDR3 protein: CASSLFGSLAGELFF. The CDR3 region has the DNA TGTGCCAGCAGCCTATTCGGCAGTTTGGCCGGGGAGCTGTTTTTT.

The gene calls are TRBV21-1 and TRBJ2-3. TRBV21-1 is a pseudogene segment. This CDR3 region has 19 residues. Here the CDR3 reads CASSRRGVRKTLSTDTQYF. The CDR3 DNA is TGTGCCAGCAGCCGGAGAGGCGTCAGGAAAACCTTAAGCACAGATACGCAGTATTTT.

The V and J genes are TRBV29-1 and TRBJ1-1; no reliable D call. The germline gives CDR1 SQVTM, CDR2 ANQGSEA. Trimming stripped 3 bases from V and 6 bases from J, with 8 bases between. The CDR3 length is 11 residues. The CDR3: CSVDRKSEAFF. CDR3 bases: TGCAGCGTTGACCGAAAGTCTGAAGCTTTCTTT.

CDR3 sequence: CASSHPPPAPYEQYF. Here the CDR3 DNA reads TGTGCCAGCAGCCACCCCCCGCCGGCGCCCTACGAGCAGTACTTC. This chain connects TRBV7-2 to TRBJ2-7; no definite D call. Trimming pared 5 bases from V and 2 bases from J, leaving 16 bases between. Germline V CDR1 and CDR2: SGHTA, FQGNSA. This CDR3 has 15 residues.

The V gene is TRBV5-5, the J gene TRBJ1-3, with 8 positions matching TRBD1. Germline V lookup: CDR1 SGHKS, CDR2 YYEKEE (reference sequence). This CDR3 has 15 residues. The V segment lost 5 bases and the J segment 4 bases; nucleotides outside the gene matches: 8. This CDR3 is CASSFQGARGNTIYF. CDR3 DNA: TGTGCCAGCAGTTTTCAGGGGGCACGAGGAAACACCATATATTTT.

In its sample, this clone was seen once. The CDR3 reads CASSPTALPTDTQYF. Here the CDR3 DNA reads TGTGCCAGCTCACCGACGGCCCTGCCCACAGATACGCAGTATTTT. This chain joins TRBV18 and TRBJ2-3; no clear D. Germline V gives CDR1 KGHSH, CDR2 LQKENI. Trimming stripped 3 bases from V and 2 bases from J, with 12 bases between. This CDR3 has 15 amino acids.